This entry features one TCR beta chain sequence. Germline V gene lookup returns CDR1 SNHLY and CDR2 FYNNEI. This CDR3 is 14 amino acids long. V lost 11 bases, J lost 1 base, and 9 bases stayed unmatched. The data stem from a study of T cells after yellow fever vaccination. Using its own MiXCR run on the 5' RACE reads, TCRdb lists one record per CDR3 protein. This table holds 510,000 or so distinct CDR3 sequences, about a fifth found once. Here the sequenced sample was PBMCs, taken 15 days after the yellow fever booster vaccination. This chain uses TRBV2 with TRBJ2-3; 7 nucleotides match TRBD1. The clonotype originates from a man in his thirties or forties who received the YFV17D yellow fever vaccine. This CDR3 reads CAGTTGTGTDTQYF. The CDR3 coding sequence is TGTGCCGGTACTACCGGGACAGGCACAGATACGCAGTATTTT.